These T cell receptor beta chains were read from a single sample in a study of T cells in localized non-small cell lung cancer. TCRdb's table, derived via immunoSEQ multiplex PCR, lists solely in-frame clones and lacks some. The repertoire holds over 35,000 clones, with 81% as singletons. The specimen was peripheral blood mononuclear cells, collected before any cancer treatment. These receptors all come from a male donor at least 60 years old with stage II lung adenocarcinoma. The CDR3 runs from the conserved cysteine through the conserved F or W.

V gene: TRBV6-5; J gene: TRBJ2-2; CDR3 protein: CASTRGLAGGGELFF
V gene: TRBV7-2; J gene: TRBJ2-5; CDR3 protein: CASSSTGAAGTQYF
V gene: TRBV6-6; J gene: TRBJ2-5; CDR3 protein: CASSWDRDSQETQYF
V gene: TRBV6-6; J gene: TRBJ1-5; CDR3 protein: CASTRGSDQPQHF
V gene: TRBV6-4; J gene: TRBJ1-1; CDR3 protein: CASSDLRQGGEGSSQEAFF
V gene: TRBV30; J gene: TRBJ1-4; CDR3 protein: CAWSGAVGSEKLFF
V gene: TRBV25-1; J gene: TRBJ1-5; CDR3 protein: CASSLGSQPQHF
V gene: TRBV16; J gene: TRBJ1-5; CDR3 protein: CASCHTNSNQPQHF
V gene: TRBV18; J gene: TRBJ2-5; CDR3 protein: CASSPEGTETQYF
V gene: TRBV15; J gene: TRBJ1-3; CDR3 protein: CATSSGDSALLDTIYF
V gene: TRBV7-6; J gene: TRBJ2-5; CDR3 protein: CASSLLGSLTQETQYF
V gene: TRBV5-4; J gene: TRBJ2-3; CDR3 protein: CASSWIESDTQYF
V gene: TRBV27; J gene: TRBJ1-5; CDR3 protein: CASSPAGASNQPQHF
V gene: TRBV16; J gene: TRBJ1-2; CDR3 protein: CASSQLPYGQGALLYGYTF
V gene: TRBV7-9; J gene: TRBJ1-2; CDR3 protein: CASSETRGSGGYTF
V gene: TRBV5-4; J gene: TRBJ2-1; CDR3 protein: CASSSNDYNEQFF
V gene: TRBV28; J gene: TRBJ1-1; CDR3 protein: CASSDRVREAFF
V gene: TRBV9; J gene: TRBJ1-4; CDR3 protein: CASSVGGSNEKLFF
V gene: TRBV7-2; J gene: TRBJ1-1; CDR3 protein: CASSLRTNTEAFF
V gene: TRBV2; J gene: TRBJ2-2; CDR3 protein: CASRQDRTGELFF
V gene: TRBV27; J gene: TRBJ1-5; CDR3 protein: CASRGGGDGQPQHF
V gene: TRBV6-5; J gene: TRBJ2-1; CDR3 protein: CASSSVDRGVNEQFF
V gene: TRBV30; J gene: TRBJ1-3; CDR3 protein: CAWAHGGHSGNTIYF
V gene: TRBV5-1; J gene: TRBJ1-2; CDR3 protein: CASSSARGFGYTF
V gene: TRBV18; J gene: TRBJ1-1; CDR3 protein: CASSPGAQDTEAFF
V gene: TRBV27; J gene: TRBJ1-1; CDR3 protein: CASSDRAGKTEAFF
V gene: TRBV16; J gene: TRBJ2-7; CDR3 protein: CASSQSTGTGGYEQYF
V gene: TRBV6-5; J gene: TRBJ1-1; CDR3 protein: CATRPWGGANTEAFF
V gene: TRBV30; J gene: TRBJ2-7; CDR3 protein: CAWRDDRYEQYF
V gene: TRBV7-2; J gene: TRBJ2-5; CDR3 protein: CASSRQIQETQYF
V gene: TRBV2; J gene: .; CDR3 protein: CASISREGEQYEQYF
V gene: TRBV20-1; J gene: TRBJ2-3; CDR3 protein: CSAPLTDTQYF
V gene: TRBV27; J gene: TRBJ1-1; CDR3 protein: CASSWGGFSLNTEAFF
V gene: TRBV5-4; J gene: TRBJ1-2; CDR3 protein: CASSSGTGLLYGYTF
V gene: TRBV5-1; J gene: TRBJ1-2; CDR3 protein: CASSEGQGGGYGYTF
V gene: TRBV5-4; J gene: TRBJ1-2; CDR3 protein: CASRRSRQNDAGYTF
V gene: TRBV29-1; J gene: TRBJ2-2; CDR3 protein: CSVAPGVNTGELFF
V gene: TRBV28; J gene: TRBJ1-2; CDR3 protein: CASRPGSGSYGYTF
V gene: TRBV25-1; J gene: TRBJ2-7; CDR3 protein: CASSDQTLAPSSYEQYF
V gene: TRBV5-4; J gene: TRBJ2-7; CDR3 protein: CASSSTFTQEQYF
V gene: TRBV27; J gene: TRBJ2-3; CDR3 protein: CASSTARGLGPRDTQYF
V gene: TRBV6-1; J gene: TRBJ2-7; CDR3 protein: CASTDPTVYEQYF
V gene: TRBV7-2; J gene: TRBJ2-2; CDR3 protein: CASSLLAGASGELFF